The 29 T cell receptor beta chains below were found in one sample sequenced in a study of human T cells and chemical hapten exposure. As to time point: patch test 2, 6 weeks after DPC sensitization. Treatment described: therapeutic diphenylcyclopropenone sensitization with weekly scalp DPC. MiXCR, applied by TCRdb to the RACE reads, yields one record per CDR3 protein. The sample shows under 90,000 distinct CDR3 sequences, 8.5% of them seen only once. Sequencing was performed on whole blood, taken in connection with sensitization to the hapten diphenylcyclopropenone (DPC). These receptors all stem from a woman between 50 and 59 years old with alopecia areata. Some clones in this sample may be carry-over from other donors' samples.

The rearrangement joins TRBV4-1 to TRBJ2-7, with D maybe TRBD1 (5 bases). The CDR3 length is 16 residues. Deletions cut 2 bases from V and 0 bases from J, with 14 bases between. CDR1 and CDR2 (germline): MGHRA, YSYEKL. Here the CDR3 reads CASSQPPYRTSYEQYF. The CDR3 region has the DNA TGCGCCAGCAGCCAACCCCCTTACAGGACCTCCTACGAGCAGTACTTC.

This rearrangement joins TRBV4-1 to TRBJ1-4; TRBD1 matches 9 bases. The CDR3 is 15 residues long. Unmatched junction bases numbered 6, after V lost 3 bases and J lost 7 bases. Germline V gene lookup returns CDR1 MGHRA and CDR2 YSYEKL. The CDR3 spells CASSHPGQGGEKLFF. CDR3 in DNA: TGCGCCAGCAGCCACCCGGGACAGGGAGGTGAAAAACTGTTTTTT.

The V gene is TRBV28, the J gene TRBJ2-2, with TRBD1 identical over 7 bases. Germline V gene data show CDR1 as MDHEN and CDR2 as SYDVKM. With 6 bases clipped from V and 0 bases from J, the junction kept 1 base outside the gene matches. This CDR3 region has 14 residues. CDR3 DNA sequence: TGTGCCAGCAGCCAGGGGGCGAACACCGGGGAGCTGTTTTTT. This gives the protein CASSQGANTGELFF. Looking up the rest from reference TRBV28 and TRBJ2-2 gives the full variable domain: DVKVTQSSRYLVKRTGEKVFLECVQDMDHENMFWYRQDPGLGLRLIYFSYDVKMKEKGDIPEGYSVSREKKERFSLILESASTNQTSMYLCASSQGANTGELFFGEGSRLTVL.

This clonotype was picked up many times. The rearrangement joins TRBV4-1 to TRBJ1-4, with 7 nucleotides matching TRBD1. The CDR3 is 17 residues long. V shed 0 bases, J shed 8 bases, and the junction held 12 bases outside the gene matches. The V gene's germline CDR1 is MGHRA and CDR2 YSYEKL. The CDR3 DNA is TGCGCCAGCAGCCAAGACAGGGGGAATCAAGTAGGGGAAAAACTGTTTTTT. Residues: CASSQDRGNQVGEKLFF.

In this sample, this clonotype turned up many times. The gene calls are TRBV29-1 and TRBJ2-5; 8 bases are a match to TRBD2. This CDR3 is built from 14 residues. CDR1 and CDR2 (germline): SQVTM, ANQGSEA. Losses at the gene ends were 6 bases for V and 5 bases for J; bases not matched to a gene: 11. The CDR3 DNA reads TGCAGCGTGTACGCCCCGGGACTAGTCGAGACCCAGTACTTC. This gives the protein CSVYAPGLVETQYF.

The rearrangement links TRBV5-1 to TRBJ2-5; no clear D gene. V was trimmed by 5 bases and J by 3 bases, leaving 11 bases between them. The CDR3 sequence is 13 residues long. Germline V gives CDR1 SGHRS, CDR2 YFSETQ. In nucleotides, the CDR3 is TGCGCCAGCAGTTGGGATTTGAAAGAGACCCAGTACTTC. Amino acid sequence: CASSWDLKETQYF.

This clonotype was counted a few times. The chain is built from TRBV2 and TRBJ2-7; D is undetermined. From germline, CDR1 is SNHLY and CDR2 FYNNEI. The V and J ends lost 6 bases and 6 bases respectively, with 15 bases between them. There are 13 residues in the CDR3. The CDR3 protein is CASRKGPLGEQYF. The CDR3 bases are TGTGCCAGCAGGAAGGGTCCCCTGGGCGAGCAGTACTTC.

This clonotype was counted a single time. The V call is TRBV11-1, the J call TRBJ2-2; TRBD2 aligns across 7 bases. The CDR3 has 15 residues. CDR1 and CDR2 from the germline V gene are SGHAT and FQDESV (reference sequence). V was clipped by 5 bases and J by 3 bases; unmatched bases: 6. The CDR3 region has the DNA TGTGCCAGCAGCCGTAAGCGGGACGACACCGGGGAGCTGTTTTTT. It yields the protein CASSRKRDDTGELFF. Full variable domain (outside the CDR3, taken from reference TRBV11-1 and TRBJ2-2): EAEVAQSPRYKITEKSQAVAFWCDPISGHATLYWYRQILGQGPELLVQFQDESVVDDSQLPKDRFSAERLKGVDSTLKIQPAELGDSAMYLCASSRKRDDTGELFFGEGSRLTVL.

This clonotype occurred a few times. This chain uses TRBV12-5 with TRBJ2-1; 11 bases agree with TRBD2. CDR3 length: 14 amino acids. Germline CDR1 reads LGHNT; CDR2 reads FRNRAP. V shed 7 bases, J shed 7 bases, and the junction held 6 bases outside the gene matches. In DNA, the CDR3 is TGTGCTAGTGTAGCGGGAGGGCCCGGGAATGAGCAGTTCTTC. The encoded protein is CASVAGGPGNEQFF.

This sequence joins TRBV29-1 and TRBJ1-1, with D possibly matching TRBD1 (6 bases). Germline V gene data show CDR1 as SQVTM and CDR2 as ANQGSEA. This CDR3 is built from 10 residues. The ends were cut back, 3 bases at V and 11 bases at J, with 10 bases in the middle. The CDR3 region is CSVDRGGAFF. The CDR3 coding sequence is TGCAGCGTTGACAGGGGAGGCGCTTTCTTT.

The V gene is TRBV29-1, the J gene TRBJ2-5; no definite D call. This CDR3 has 10 residues. V was clipped by 6 bases and J by 3 bases, with 5 bases between them. Germline V CDR1 and CDR2: SQVTM, ANQGSEA. This chain's CDR3 is CSVREETQYF. The CDR3 coding sequence is TGCAGCGTAAGGGAAGAGACCCAGTACTTC.

The chain couples TRBV5-5 to TRBJ2-7; 8 positions agree with TRBD1. Germline V gene sequence: CDR1 SGHKS, CDR2 YYEKEE (reference sequence). The CDR3 runs 15 residues. Trimming cost V 3 bases and J 2 bases; bases outside gene matches: 7. In DNA form, the CDR3 reads TGTGCCAGCAGCTCCTCGACAGGGGCAGCCTACGAGCAGTACTTC. Encoded protein: CASSSSTGAAYEQYF.

This clonotype was observed a few times. The rearrangement links TRBV20-1 to TRBJ1-1; tentative D call: TRBD1 (5 bases). The germline V and J ends were trimmed by 0 bases and 11 bases, with 19 bases remaining between them. CDR1 is DFQATT and CDR2 is SNEGSKA in the germline V gene (reference sequence). The CDR3 sequence is 14 residues long. The CDR3 DNA is TGCAGTGCTAGAGATTATGGGTCGGGGGAGAGGGCTTTCTTT. It yields the protein CSARDYGSGERAFF.

Here the CDR3 reads CASSYAFRTNTGELFF. The DNA of the CDR3 is TGTGCCAGCAGTTACGCATTTCGGACGAACACCGGGGAGCTGTTTTTT. V and J are TRBV6-2 or TRBV6-3 and TRBJ2-2; D is ambiguous. Germline lookup yields CDR1 MNHEY and CDR2 SVGEGT. The CDR3 loop spans 16 amino acids. The germline V and J ends were trimmed by 2 bases and 0 bases, with 10 bases remaining between them.

About this clonotype: A read error is possible here, since a much larger clone lies one base away. J is TRBJ2-1 and V is TRBV7-9; 11 bases align to TRBD1. V was pared by 6 bases and J by 6 bases, with 7 bases of the junction left unmatched. Germline values: CDR1 SEHNR, CDR2 FQNEAQ (reference sequence). The CDR3 loop spans 15 amino acids. CDR3: CASRSDRGLFNEQFF. Here the CDR3 DNA reads TGTGCCAGCAGGTCGGACAGGGGGCTGTTCAATGAGCAGTTCTTC.

This clonotype was observed many times. The gene calls are TRBV5-4 and TRBJ2-6; D remains unclear. Deletions cut 2 bases from V and 2 bases from J, with 2 bases between. The CDR3 consists of 13 residues. Germline V gene sequence: CDR1 SGHNT, CDR2 YYREEE (reference sequence). The CDR3 loop reads CASSLAGANVLTF. For the CDR3, the DNA is TGTGCCAGCAGCTTAGCTGGGGCCAACGTCCTGACTTTC.

The chain has TRBV7-8 and TRBJ2-3, with TRBD2 identical over 12 bases. The germline CDR1 and CDR2 sequences are SGHVS and FQNEAQ. J was trimmed by 6 bases and V by 2 bases; bases with no gene match: 0. This CDR3 is built from 14 residues. As DNA, the CDR3 is TGTGCCAGCAGCTTAACTAGCGGGAGGGATACGCAGTATTTT. Residues: CASSLTSGRDTQYF.

This clonotype has at least ten counts. The gene calls are TRBV12-3 or TRBV12-4 and TRBJ1-1; D remains ambiguous. The ends were cut back, 2 bases at V and 4 bases at J, with 11 bases in the middle. CDR3 length equals 14 residues. CDR3 bases: TGTGCCAGCAGTTTAAAGGAATGGGGCACTGAAGCTTTCTTT. Translation gives CASSLKEWGTEAFF.

Many counts were recorded for this clonotype. CDR3 residues: CASSLATEKLFF. CDR3 sequence (DNA): TGTGCCAGCAGTTTGGCCACAGAAAAACTGTTTTTT. This chain uses TRBV12-3 or TRBV12-4 with TRBJ1-4; no definite D call. V lost 3 bases to trimming and J lost 8 bases, with 7 bases between them. This CDR3 is 12 amino acids long.

The chain links TRBV12-3 or TRBV12-4 to TRBJ1-2; 7 bases fit TRBD1. The CDR3 is made up of 15 amino acids. V lost 8 bases, J lost 4 bases, and 13 bases stayed unmatched. This CDR3 is CASAHLRTGGYGYTF. The CDR3 DNA sequence: TGTGCCAGCGCCCACCTCAGGACAGGCGGCTATGGCTACACCTTC.

This clonotype has ten or more counts. The rearrangement uses TRBV20-1 and TRBJ1-6; TRBD1 matches at 9 bases. Looked up from germline, CDR1 is DFQATT and CDR2 is SNEGSKA (reference sequence). This CDR3 has 14 amino acids. The V gene end was trimmed by 5 bases and the J gene end by 7 bases; junction bases not matched to a gene: 6. CDR3 in amino acids: CSARRDRANSPLHF. The CDR3 DNA is TGCAGTGCTCGCCGGGACAGGGCGAATTCACCCCTCCACTTT.

The CDR3 DNA is TGTGCCAGCACCTTACGAGACTTAAACAATCAGCCCCAGCATTTT. Its translation is CASTLRDLNNQPQHF. V gene TRBV28 combines with J gene TRBJ1-5; no clear D. V dropped 7 bases and J dropped 3 bases, with 16 bases sitting between them. The CDR3 runs to 15 residues. Per the germline V gene, CDR1 is MDHEN and CDR2 is SYDVKM. Full variable domain (remainder filled in from reference TRBV28 and TRBJ1-5): DVKVTQSSRYLVKRTGEKVFLECVQDMDHENMFWYRQDPGLGLRLIYFSYDVKMKEKGDIPEGYSVSREKKERFSLILESASTNQTSMYLCASTLRDLNNQPQHFGDGTRLSIL.

This clonotype showed up just a few times. J is TRBJ2-5 and V is TRBV12-3 or TRBV12-4, with a weak D call TRBD1 (8 bases). The CDR3 totals 17 residues. Between the trimmed V and J ends, which lost 3 bases and 7 bases, there was a span of 24 bases. The CDR3 here is CASSLMSTGGGTGTQYF. In nucleotides, the CDR3 is TGTGCCAGCAGTTTGATGTCCACGGGGGGAGGGACAGGGACCCAGTACTTC.

This chain joins TRBV20-1 and TRBJ1-1, with 10 nucleotides matching TRBD1. This CDR3 comprises 12 residues. Germline values: CDR1 DFQATT, CDR2 SNEGSKA (reference sequence). V shed 3 bases, J shed 9 bases, and the junction held 4 bases outside the gene matches. In DNA, the CDR3 is TGCAGTGCTAGCGACAGGGGGCTGCAAGCTTTCTTT. Protein product: CSASDRGLQAFF.

The table lists this clonotype with a few counts. V usage is TRBV20-1 and J usage is TRBJ2-7; maybe TRBD1 (8 bases). Germline V gene lookup returns CDR1 DFQATT and CDR2 SNEGSKA (reference sequence). Trimming removed 3 bases from V and 6 bases from J, with 18 bases in between. There are 14 residues in the CDR3. CDR3 sequence reads: CSARVGTGLGEQYF. Written as DNA, the CDR3 is TGCAGTGCTAGGGTCGGGACAGGACTAGGCGAGCAGTACTTC.

The chain uses TRBV6-5 and TRBJ2-7; 14 bases line up with TRBD2. CDR3 size: 17 residues. Per the germline V gene, CDR1 is MNHEY and CDR2 is SVGAGI. The junction had 10 bases not matched to a gene; V was cut back by 2 bases and J by 7 bases. The CDR3 DNA reads TGTGCCAGCAGTTACCCGACGGGACTAGCGGGAGCGGGAGAGCAGTACTTC. It yields the protein CASSYPTGLAGAGEQYF.

This clonotype appeared a few times. The J gene is TRBJ2-6, the V gene TRBV20-1, with D perhaps TRBD2 (5 bases). The CDR3 length is 12 residues. CDR1 and CDR2 from the germline V gene are DFQATT and SNEGSKA (reference sequence). Trimming took off 6 bases at V and 4 bases at J, with 7 bases between the two ends. CDR3 in DNA: TGCAGTGCCCGGGAAGGGGCCAACGTCCTGACTTTC. Residues: CSAREGANVLTF.

This clonotype appeared a few times. V and J are TRBV28 and TRBJ2-7; maybe TRBD1 (6 bases). Germline values: CDR1 MDHEN, CDR2 SYDVKM. This CDR3 has 15 amino acids. V lost 5 bases, J lost 2 bases, and 16 bases lay in between. CDR3 protein: CASSGPKGTTYEQYF. CDR3 DNA sequence: TGTGCCAGCAGTGGTCCTAAGGGGACAACCTACGAGCAGTACTTC.

This clonotype was found many times. The V gene is TRBV3-1, the J gene TRBJ1-6, with D unresolved. The V end lost 4 bases, the J end lost 6 bases, and 7 bases lay between the germline ends. CDR3 length equals 13 residues. Germline lookup yields CDR1 LGHDT and CDR2 YNNKEL (reference sequence). This chain's CDR3 is CASSPGTNSPLHF. The CDR3 DNA reads TGTGCCAGCAGCCCAGGAACTAATTCACCCCTCCACTTT.